This TCR beta chain was identified during a study of blood T cell repertoires in COVID-19. In the original analysis: Nucleated cell counts were estimated from reference gene primer amplification. This table comes from immunoSEQ multiplex PCR, and its TCRdb copy is limited to in-frame clones, with some not included. Clone size and V and J calls were adopted from that table, with D and trimming inferred from the DNA. Among roughly 110,000 clones, 70% to 90% were seen once, and the ten largest hold 4.9%. Germline assignment: CDR1 SGDLS and CDR2 YYNGEE. V was cut by 2 bases and J by 2 bases, with 11 bases left in between. CDR3 length: 14 residues.

Sequencing was done on a sample of peripheral blood. The receptor was derived from a man aged 35 to 55 with active or convalescent COVID-19. The gene calls are TRBV9 and TRBJ2-7; possible D gene TRBD2, 6 bases. CDR3 sequence: CASSVGGDPYEQYF. CDR3 coding DNA: TGTGCCAGCAGCGTGGGGGGAGACCCCTACGAGCAGTACTTC.